The text below deals with one T cell receptor beta chain. Germline CDR1 is SGHRS and CDR2 is YFSETQ. This CDR3 has 16 amino acids. V lost 1 base to trimming and J lost 2 bases, with 13 bases between them. TCR beta CDR3 regions were amplified from RNA transcripts. First-round RT-PCR of the TCR CDR3 relied on the HTBI primer set. TCRdb analysed the multiplex PCR reads with MiXCR anew, one entry per CDR3 protein. The data show 540,000 or so distinct CDR3 sequences, approximately 44% seen once. The sample is drawn from a study of T cells in Graves' hyperthyroidism and ophthalmopathy. The sequenced material came from peripheral blood or thyroid tissue (not recorded which). This chain connects TRBV5-1 to TRBJ2-1; D is unresolved. This TCR was sampled from an adult woman with Graves' disease, either hyperthyroidism or ophthalmopathy (not recorded which). Here the CDR3 reads CASSLYPVTAYNEQFF. The DNA for the CDR3 is TGCGCCAGCAGCTTGTATCCGGTCACGGCCTACAATGAGCAGTTCTTC.